The source of this TCR beta chain is a study of blood T cell repertoires in COVID-19. Background on the study: Acute and convalescent COVID-19 samples came from the United States, Italy and Spain. In each case, the material was cDNA or gDNA derived from T cells, B-cell-depleted T cells, or PBMCs.

The germline V gene encodes CDR1 SGHNT and CDR2 YYREEE (reference sequence). V was shortened by 4 bases and J by 11 bases, with 12 bases between the two germline ends. CDR3 length: 11 residues. In the study's own analysis: How many nucleated cells were present was estimated from reference gene primer amplification. Some clones are missing from TCRdb's copy, which holds only in-frame ones; the method was immunoSEQ multiplex PCR. V, J and clone size are taken as reported in that table, and D and trimming were inferred from the DNA itself. The data show under 200,000 clones, less than 90% seen once. The TCR comes from a man between 18 and 29 years old with active or convalescent COVID-19. Specimen: peripheral blood. This chain uses TRBV5-4 with TRBJ1-2; no clear D. This chain's CDR3 is CASSGGPTYTF. CDR3 in DNA: TGTGCCAGCAGCGGCGGGCCCACTTACACCTTC.